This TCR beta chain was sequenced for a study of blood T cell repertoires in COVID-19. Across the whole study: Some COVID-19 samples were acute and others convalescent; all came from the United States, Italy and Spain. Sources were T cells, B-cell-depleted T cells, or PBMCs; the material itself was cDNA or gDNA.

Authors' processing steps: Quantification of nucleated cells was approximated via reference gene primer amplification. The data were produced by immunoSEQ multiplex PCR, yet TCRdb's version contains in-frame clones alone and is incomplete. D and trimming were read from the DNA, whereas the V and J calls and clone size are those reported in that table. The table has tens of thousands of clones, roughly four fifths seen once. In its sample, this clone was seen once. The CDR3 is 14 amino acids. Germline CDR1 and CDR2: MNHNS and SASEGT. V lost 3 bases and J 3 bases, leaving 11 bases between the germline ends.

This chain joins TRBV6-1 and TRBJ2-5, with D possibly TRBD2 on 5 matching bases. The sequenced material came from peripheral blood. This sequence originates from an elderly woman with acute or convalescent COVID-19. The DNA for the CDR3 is TGTGCCAGCAGTGAGCATACGGGAAAAGAGACCCAGTACTTC. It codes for CASSEHTGKETQYF.